Given below is one T cell receptor (beta chain) in context. Profiled with immunoSEQ multiplex PCR; TCRdb holds only in-frame clones, not every one. The sample records 30,000 to 40,000 clones, more than 75% being singletons. The CDR3 has 13 amino acids. The germline V gene encodes CDR1 MNHEY and CDR2 SVGEGT. Trimming cost V 2 bases and J 6 bases, with 8 bases left between them. The record originates from a study of blood T cell repertoires in COVID-19. Study-wide background: T cells, B-cell-depleted T cells, or PBMCs provided the cDNA or gDNA that served as material.

The genes are TRBV6-2 or TRBV6-3 and TRBJ2-1, with unresolved D. The sequencing sample was made of peripheral blood. This receptor was taken from a man aged 70-80 years with acute or convalescent COVID-19. CDR3 sequence reads: CASSYARPNEQFF. The CDR3 nucleotides read TGTGCCAGCAGTTACGCCAGGCCCAATGAGCAGTTCTTC.